This TCR beta chain was sequenced in a study of blood T cell repertoires in COVID-19. Whole-study context: Samples representing acute and convalescent COVID-19 were sourced from the United States, Italy and Spain.

This clone was recorded a few times. Per the original data handling: Reference gene primer amplification yielded estimated nucleated cell counts. Generated by immunoSEQ multiplex PCR, the TCRdb table keeps only in-frame clones and is missing some. V and J calls and clone size are given by that table; D and trimming were obtained from the DNA. The sample includes about 180,000 clones, about 84% seen only once; the top ten take roughly 18%. Sequenced sample: peripheral blood. The source is a person aged 70 to 85 with COVID-19, enrolled during active disease.

The CDR3 sequence: CASSDSGGPSFPQHF. CDR3 sequence (DNA): TGTGCCAGCAGTGATAGCGGGGGCCCGTCATTTCCCCAGCATTTT. This rearrangement joins TRBV2 to TRBJ1-5, with D possibly TRBD1 on 6 matching bases. The CDR3 length is 15 residues. The V end was cut by 3 bases, the J end by 10 bases, with 19 bases between. CDR1 is SNHLY and CDR2 is FYNNEI in the germline V gene. The full variable domain, in which reference TRBV2 and TRBJ1-5 provide the parts outside the CDR3, is EPEVTQTPSHQVTQMGQEVILRCVPISNHLYFYWYRQILGQKVEFLVSFYNNEISEKSEIFDDQFSVERPDGSNFTLKIRSTKLEDSAMYFCASSDSGGPSFPQHFGDGTRLSIL.